These T cell receptor beta chains were read from a single sample in a study of T cell changes during pregnancy in multiple sclerosis. Method: immunoSEQ multiplex PCR; TCRdb's copy keeps in-frame clones and lacks some. The table lists over 3,500 clones, approximately 90% of them singletons. The sample here was CD8+ T cells from peripheral blood mononuclear cells, taken in the first trimester of pregnancy. All receptors come from a female donor in good health, enrolled as a control in a pregnancy study. The CDR3 runs from the conserved cysteine through the conserved F or W.

v_gene,CDR3aa
TRBV28,CASSRDSLRYGYTF
TRBV2,CASSEGGRANNYGYTF
TRBV19,CASSMAGQGATDTQYF
TRBV30,CAWSVLRGPKAFF
TRBV27,CASSPRDMMGTEAFF
TRBV19,CASSNYLNEQFF
TRBV7-2,CASSGERGLGETQYF
TRBV7-9,CASSLALGQGSNQPQHF
TRBV2,CASNSAFSPLHF
TRBV29-1,CSVTAVGEQYF
TRBV25-1,CASSGAGDYNEQFF
TRBV6-6,CASSGGLAGKETQYF
TRBV7-2,CASSLGGTRTWRRNEQFF
TRBV18,CASSPGRGTLDGYTF
TRBV6-1,CASSDGTDNSPLHF
TRBV14,CASSLLAGAGNEQFF
TRBV5-6,CASSRMGLAGPGNNEQFF
TRBV19,CASSMMGGGADTQYF
TRBV9,CASVGGSSYNEQFF
TRBV10-2,CACGGDRSYEQYF
TRBV7-8,CASSFRSIAERGLSSYNEQFF
TRBV15,CATREQGASYEQYF
TRBV2,CASSEKRWLAGPTISTDTQYF
TRBV2,CASLQVLSYEQYF
TRBV6-1,CASSEGTSGSFHEQFF
TRBV28,CASSARGLGQETQYF
TRBV6-1,CASGGVGLDNSPLHF
TRBV7-9,CASSFPGNQETQYF
TRBV15,CATSGGRDSYEQYF
TRBV19,CASSIVRQETQYF
TRBV30,CAWSPSVTQYF
TRBV11-3,CASSSLASNTGELFF
TRBV6-1,CASSEAEESPLHF
TRBV6-5,CASSYIRGHNEQFF
TRBV9,CASSVAGGPRAF
TRBV6-1,CASSSSSFSYNEQFF
TRBV7-9,CASSEIQGSPLHF
TRBV7-8,CASRQGAMNTEAFF
TRBV2,CAGRNTGTDYEQYF
TRBV5-1,CASSSQSQETQYF
TRBV4-1,CASSQAPSGNTIYF
TRBV13,CASRGSPENREAFF
TRBV4-1,CASSPAPLAAYEQYF
TRBV30,CAWKTGWTNEKLFF
TRBV5-6,CASSLGQASYEQYF
TRBV7-9,CASSLASGGVYNEQFF
TRBV7-9,CASSLGGLAGGEQYF
TRBV6-4,CASSEEGSTDTQYF
TRBV11-2,CASSLSRRLFF
TRBV25-1,CASSETGLRTDTQYF
TRBV5-1,CASRWTGMGTEAFF
TRBV4-1,CASSQGVGFGTEAFF
TRBV4-3,CASSQDGTSGNNEQFF
TRBV9,CASSVAGGQGVQETQYF
TRBV6-1,CASSQDEFNASPLHF
TRBV11-2,CASSSGTGNEQYF
TRBV11-2,CASSLTDNSYNSPLHF